The 10 T cell receptor beta chains below come from one sample, sequenced in a study of blood T cell repertoires in COVID-19. Generated by immunoSEQ multiplex PCR, the TCRdb table keeps only in-frame clones and is missing some. The repertoire holds over 200,000 clones, with more than 75% as singletons. Specimen: peripheral blood. These receptors were collected from a man between 35 and 55 years old with active or convalescent COVID-19.

The V call is TRBV7-2, the J call TRBJ1-2; 9 bases map to TRBD1. With 5 bases clipped from V and 5 bases from J, the junction kept 3 bases outside the gene matches. The CDR3 extends over 13 amino acids. Per germline, CDR1 SGHTA and CDR2 FQGNSA. The CDR3: CASSPGTGYGYTF. In DNA form, the CDR3 reads TGTGCCAGCAGCCCCGGGACAGGGTATGGCTACACCTTC. The full variable domain, with the rest looked up from reference TRBV7-2 and TRBJ1-2, is GAGVSQSPSNKVTEKGKDVELRCDPISGHTALYWYRQSLGQGLEFLIYFQGNSAPDKSGLPSDRFSAERTGGSVSTLTIQRTQQEDSAVYLCASSPGTGYGYTFGSGTRLTVV.

This clone was recorded only once. The DNA for the CDR3 is TGTGCCAGCAGCTTCCCGGGCGAGCAGTACTTC. It translates to CASSFPGEQYF. This chain links TRBV7-9 with TRBJ2-7; D remains ambiguous. The V end lost 3 bases, the J end lost 6 bases, and 6 bases lay between the germline ends. CDR3 length: 11 amino acids. Per the germline V gene, CDR1 is SEHNR and CDR2 is FQNEAQ (reference sequence). Combining the CDR3 with reference TRBV7-9 and TRBJ2-7 gives the whole variable domain DTGVSQNPRHKITKRGQNVTFRCDPISEHNRLYWYRQTLGQGPEFLTYFQNEAQLEKSRLLSDRFSAERPKGSFSTLEIQRTEQGDSAMYLCASSFPGEQYFGPGTRLTVT.

The V gene is TRBV9, the J gene TRBJ1-1; tentatively, D is TRBD1 (6 bases). The germline V gene has CDR1 SGDLS and CDR2 YYNGEE. CDR3 size: 15 residues. The germline V and J ends were trimmed by 3 bases and 5 bases, with 17 bases remaining between them. The CDR3 is CASSEKQGFRTEAFF. The DNA for the CDR3 is TGTGCCAGCAGCGAGAAACAGGGTTTCCGAACTGAAGCTTTCTTT. Supplemented by reference TRBV9 and TRBJ1-1, the full variable domain reads DSGVTQTPKHLITATGQRVTLRCSPRSGDLSVYWYQQSLDQGLQFLIQYYNGEERAKGNILERFSAQQFPDLHSELNLSSLELGDSALYFCASSEKQGFRTEAFFGQGTRLTVV.

The CDR3 DNA reads TGTGCCAGCAGCTTGGGAGTTCGCGGGGCTACTTCAGATACGCAGTATTTT. As protein: CASSLGVRGATSDTQYF. The chain couples TRBV5-4 to TRBJ2-3, with a possible D match to TRBD2 (6 bases). CDR1 is SGHNT and CDR2 is YYREEE in the germline V gene (reference sequence). This CDR3 region has 17 residues. Trimming pared 0 bases from V and 4 bases from J, leaving 18 bases between. Complete variable domain (other parts from reference TRBV5-4 and TRBJ2-3): ETGVTQSPTHLIKTRGQQVTLRCSSQSGHNTVSWYQQALGQGPQFIFQYYREEENGRGNFPPRFSGLQFPNYSSELNVNALELDDSALYLCASSLGVRGATSDTQYFGPGTRLTVL.

V gene TRBV21-1 combines with J gene TRBJ2-5; no check of the table's D call, TRBD1, against the DNA was made. TRBV21-1 is a pseudogene locus. The CDR3 loop spans 14 amino acids. The CDR3 reads CASSKGDIQETQYF. For the CDR3, the DNA is TGTGCCAGCAGCAAAGGGGACATCCAAGAGACCCAGTACTTC.

The rearrangement uses TRBV6-5 and TRBJ1-2; tentative D call: TRBD1 (6 bases). CDR3 length equals 14 residues. Germline-derived CDR1 and CDR2 are MNHEY and SVGAGI. V gave up 3 bases and J gave up 11 bases, with 19 bases separating them. The CDR3 sequence is CASSYSPEAGAYTF. The DNA of the CDR3 is TGTGCCAGCAGTTATTCTCCGGAGGCGGGGGCTTACACCTTC.

This clone was detected only once. The chain links TRBV4-1 to TRBJ2-7; TRBD1 matches at 11 bases. Losses at the gene ends were 4 bases for V and 3 bases for J; bases not matched to a gene: 5. The CDR3 is 15 amino acids. Germline loops: CDR1 MGHRA, CDR2 YSYEKL. The CDR3 region is CASSLSGTGGYEQYF. The DNA for the CDR3 is TGCGCCAGCAGCCTCTCCGGGACAGGGGGCTACGAGCAGTACTTC.

This clone was detected only a few times. V and J are TRBV6-1 and TRBJ1-2; no definite D call. Trimming cost V 2 bases and J 4 bases, with 8 bases left between them. The germline V gene has CDR1 MNHNS and CDR2 SASEGT. The CDR3 consists of 13 residues. The CDR3 nucleotides are TGTGCCAGCAGTGAAAACGACATCTATGGCTACACCTTC. The encoded protein is CASSENDIYGYTF.

The chain carries TRBV27 and TRBJ2-7; TRBD1 agrees at 7 bases. The V gene end was trimmed by 4 bases and the J gene end by 4 bases; junction bases not matched to a gene: 7. Germline V gene sequence: CDR1 MNHEY, CDR2 SMNVEV (reference sequence). The CDR3 totals 14 residues. CDR3 sequence reads: CASSSDRDAYEQYF. The CDR3, as DNA: TGTGCCAGCAGTTCTGACAGGGACGCATACGAGCAGTACTTC.

The chain recombines TRBV5-8 with TRBJ1-2, with D maybe TRBD1 (5 bases). There are 13 residues in the CDR3. V dropped 0 bases and J dropped 8 bases, with 11 bases sitting between them. CDR1 and CDR2 from the germline V gene are SGHTS and YDEGEE. CDR3 loop: CASSLGDSGGYTF. In nucleotides, the CDR3 is TGTGCCAGCAGCTTGGGGGACTCCGGGGGCTACACCTTC. Together with reference TRBV5-8 and TRBJ1-2, the CDR3 gives the full variable domain: EAGVTQSPTHLIKTRGQQATLRCSPISGHTSVYWYQQALGLGLQFLLWYDEGEERNRGNFPPRFSGRQFPNYSSELNVNALELEDSALYLCASSLGDSGGYTFGSGTRLTVV.